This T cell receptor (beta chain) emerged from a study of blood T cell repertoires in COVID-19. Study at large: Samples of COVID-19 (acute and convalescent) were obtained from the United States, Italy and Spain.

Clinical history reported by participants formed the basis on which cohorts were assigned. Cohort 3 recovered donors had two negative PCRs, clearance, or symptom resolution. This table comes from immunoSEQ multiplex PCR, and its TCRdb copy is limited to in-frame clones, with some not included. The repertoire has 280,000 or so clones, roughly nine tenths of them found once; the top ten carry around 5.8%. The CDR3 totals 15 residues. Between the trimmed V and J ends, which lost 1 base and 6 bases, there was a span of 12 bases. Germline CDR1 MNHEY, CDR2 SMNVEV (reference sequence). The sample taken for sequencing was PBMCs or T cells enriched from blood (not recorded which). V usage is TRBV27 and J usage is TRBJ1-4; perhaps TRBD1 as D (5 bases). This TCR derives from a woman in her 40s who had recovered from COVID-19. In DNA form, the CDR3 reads TGTGCCAGCAGTTTATTGGCCGGGGGTGATGAAAAACTGTTTTTT. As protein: CASSLLAGGDEKLFF.